This is a list of T cell receptor beta chains from one sample in a study of beta chain features in type 1 diabetes. TCRdb keeps only in-frame clones here, not all; method: immunoSEQ multiplex PCR. This sample has roughly 610,000 clones, with around 15% found just once. What was sequenced was naive CD4+ T cells from blood. The receptors were sampled from a man between 18 and 35 years old in good health. Each CDR3 is given with its conserved first and last residue. A D gene is named only where the DNA matches it firmly. Where a row states a size, it is once, few, many or the class of an expanded clone; other rows omit it.

v_call	j_call	clone_size	d_call	cdr3_nt	cdr3_aa
TRBV7-2	TRBJ1-1	NA	TRBD1	TGTGCCAGCAGCTCAACCGGGACAGGGACTGAAGCTTTCTTT	CASSSTGTGTEAFF
TRBV7-6	TRBJ2-3	few	NA	TGTGCCAGCAGCTTAGCTGGGACCAATTGGGATACGCAGTATTTT	CASSLAGTNWDTQYF
TRBV7-7	TRBJ2-1	NA	TRBD2	TGTGCTAGCAGCTTAGGGCGGGGGGGATTTAATGAGCAGTTCTTC	CASSLGRGGFNEQFF
TRBV7-2	TRBJ2-3	NA	NA	TGTGCCAGCAGCCTCGAGCCCGGGTCCCCCGTACCGTATTTT	CASSLEPGSPVPYF
TRBV9	TRBJ2-3	few	NA	TGTGCCAGCAGCGTAGATCCGGGAACAGATACGCAGTATTTT	CASSVDPGTDTQYF
TRBV25-1	TRBJ2-5	few	TRBD1	TGTGCCAGCAGTGAAGTGACAGGGCGGGAGACCCAGTACTTC	CASSEVTGRETQYF
TRBV11-2	TRBJ1-1	NA	TRBD1	TGTGCCAGCAGCTTGGGGACAGCCATGAACACTGAAGCTTTCTTT	CASSLGTAMNTEAFF
TRBV7-9	TRBJ1-1	few	NA	TGTGCCAGCAGCTTATATCGGCAGGGATCCACTGAAGCTTTCTTT	CASSLYRQGSTEAFF
TRBV18	TRBJ2-3	once	NA	TGTGCCAGCTCACCCGCTCTTAGCACAGATACGCAGTATTTT	CASSPALSTDTQYF
TRBV12-5	TRBJ1-2	NA	NA	TGTGCTAGTGGACCGACGGGCCCTTGGGCAGGCTACACCTTC	CASGPTGPWAGYTF
TRBV7-9	TRBJ1-3	few	NA	TGTGCCAGCAGCTTCGGGCCCGCCTCTGGAAACACCATATATTTT	CASSFGPASGNTIYF
TRBV4-1	TRBJ2-2	NA	NA	TGCGCCAGCAGCCAGGGGTTGGGAATGGGGACTGGGGAGCTGTTTTTT	CASSQGLGMGTGELFF
TRBV16	TRBJ1-4	few	NA	TGTGCCAGCAGCCAATCGTGGTGGCCTTTTAATGAAAAACTGTTTTTT	CASSQSWWPFNEKLFF
TRBV11-3	TRBJ2-7	NA	NA	TGTGCCAGCAGCTCGAACCCCGGGGCCTACGAGCAGTACTTC	CASSSNPGAYEQYF
TRBV5-1	TRBJ2-1	NA	NA	TGCGCCAGCAGCTTACCCCTACCCCTACTCTCCTACAATGAGCAGTTCTTC	CASSLPLPLLSYNEQFF
TRBV7-9	TRBJ1-1	NA	NA	TGTGCCGGCCGACAGGAGACGAACACTGAAGCTTTCTTT	CAGRQETNTEAFF
TRBV2	TRBJ1-3	NA	NA	TGTGCCAGCAGGGGGGACACCGCCCTCTCTGGAAACACCATATATTTT	CASRGDTALSGNTIYF
TRBV2	TRBJ1-1	NA	TRBD1	TGTGCCAGCAGCTCGACAGGGTATAACACTGAAGCTTTCTTT	CASSSTGYNTEAFF
TRBV14	TRBJ2-7	few	TRBD2	TGTGCCAGCAGCCAAGAGTCGGCTAGCGGGAGACTCGAGCAGTACTTC	CASSQESASGRLEQYF
TRBV21-1	TRBJ2-1	NA	NA	TGTGCCAGCAGCAAAGGTGGTAACCACAATGAGCAGTTCTTC	CASSKGGNHNEQFF
TRBV4-3	TRBJ2-3	NA	NA	TGCGCCAGCAGCCAGAGACAGACAGATACGCAGTATTTT	CASSQRQTDTQYF
TRBV7-2	TRBJ2-5	NA	TRBD2	TGTGCCAGCAGCTTCCCTAGCGGGGGGGCGAGGGAGACCCAGTACTTC	CASSFPSGGARETQYF
TRBV15	TRBJ2-7	NA	NA	TGTGCCACCAGCAGAGATCGAACCATGGCCGAGCAGTACTTC	CATSRDRTMAEQYF
TRBV7-2	TRBJ2-5	NA	NA	TGTGCCAGCAGCTTAGGGAGAACCCAGTACTTC	CASSLGRTQYF
TRBV4-2	TRBJ2-1	NA	TRBD2	TGTGCCAGCAGCCAACCGGGACTAGCGGGAGACAATGAGCAGTTCTTC	CASSQPGLAGDNEQFF
TRBV14	TRBJ1-1	few	NA	TGTGCCAGCAGCCAAGGTATCCAGGCTGAAGCTTTCTTT	CASSQGIQAEAFF
TRBV4-1	TRBJ1-2	NA	TRBD1	TGCGCCAGCAGCCAAGGGGACAGGAAAACTAACTATGGCTACACCTTC	CASSQGDRKTNYGYTF
TRBV9	TRBJ1-1	NA	NA	TGTGCCAGCAGCGTAGGCATACCCGGGACGGCGAACACTGAAGCTTTCTTT	CASSVGIPGTANTEAFF
TRBV18	TRBJ1-5	NA	NA	TGTGCCAGCTCACCGGGCGGGGTAACGGGTCAGCCCCAGCATTTT	CASSPGGVTGQPQHF
TRBV18	TRBJ1-1	NA	NA	TGTGCCAGCTCAAGAGACGGCACTGAAGCTTTCTTT	CASSRDGTEAFF
TRBV7-9	TRBJ1-5	NA	TRBD1	TGTGCCAGCAGCCCCGGGGACAGCTATAATCAGCCCCAGCATTTT	CASSPGDSYNQPQHF
TRBV14	TRBJ2-3	few	TRBD2	TGTGCCAGCAGCCGGGCCGGGACTAGCGGGAGAAGGGATACGCAGTATTTT	CASSRAGTSGRRDTQYF
TRBV5-4	TRBJ2-3	few	TRBD2	TGTGCCAGCAGCCCGGGACTAGTGTTCCGGATAGTGGGCACAGATACGCAGTATTTT	CASSPGLVFRIVGTDTQYF
TRBV28	TRBJ2-7	once	TRBD2	TGTGCCAGCAGTTTATTTACTAGCGGGGTTCCCTACGAGCAGTACTTC	CASSLFTSGVPYEQYF
TRBV7-2	TRBJ2-1	few	TRBD1	TGTGCCAGCAGCTACCCCCAGCAGGGGGCTCTTCAGGTGCAGTTCTTC	CASSYPQQGALQVQFF
TRBV12-5	TRBJ2-5	NA	NA	TGTGCTAGTGGTTTGGATGGTAAAAGGGGTGAGACCCAGTACTTC	CASGLDGKRGETQYF
TRBV21-1	TRBJ2-3	many	NA	TGTGCCAGCAGCAAAGGGGGCTGCCCTCGAGGCACAGATACGCAGTATTTT	CASSKGGCPRGTDTQYF
TRBV4-2	TRBJ1-3	few	NA	TGTGCCAGCAGCCAAGAAGAAGGCAGGGTTGGAAACACCATATATTTT	CASSQEEGRVGNTIYF
TRBV4-3	TRBJ2-1	NA	TRBD2	TGCGCCAGCAGCCGAGCGGGAGCCTACAATGAGCAGTTCTTC	CASSRAGAYNEQFF
TRBV28	TRBJ1-2	NA	NA	TGTGCCAGCAGTTTAAGACCGCGCGTCTATGGCTACACCTTC	CASSLRPRVYGYTF
TRBV19	TRBJ1-1	few	NA	TGTGCCAGTACCAGGGCAGGGCTGAACACTGAAGCTTTCTTT	CASTRAGLNTEAFF
TRBV5-1	TRBJ1-6	NA	NA	TGCGCCAGCAGCTTGGAAAGGTATAATTCACCCCTCCACTTT	CASSLERYNSPLHF
TRBV5-1	TRBJ2-1	NA	TRBD2	TGCGCCAGCAGCTTAGGGGCTAGCGGGACGAATGAGCAGTTCTTC	CASSLGASGTNEQFF
TRBV29-1	TRBJ1-1	few	NA	TGCAGCGTGAGCCCGAGGCAGGTCCTGAACACTGAAGCTTTCTTT	CSVSPRQVLNTEAFF
TRBV7-2	TRBJ1-1	NA	NA	TGTGCCAGCAGCCCCGGGGTTCGGGCTTTCTTT	CASSPGVRAFF
TRBV28	TRBJ2-7	NA	NA	TGTGCCAGCAGTTCGTTGGGGAGCCAGCAGTACTTC	CASSSLGSQQYF
TRBV6-5	TRBJ2-6	few	NA	TGTGCCAGCGGGTTATCTGGGGCCAACGTCCTGACTTTC	CASGLSGANVLTF
TRBV27	TRBJ2-7	NA	TRBD1	TGTGCCAGCAGCCAAATAAGCGGACAGGGGACACACGAGCAGTACTTC	CASSQISGQGTHEQYF
TRBV27	TRBJ2-5	few	NA	TGTGCCAGCAGTAGGGGGGATAGGGAGACCCAGTACTTC	CASSRGDRETQYF
TRBV30	TRBJ1-2	few	TRBD1	TGTGCCTGGAGGACAGGGGGTGGGTATGGCTACACCTTC	CAWRTGGGYGYTF
TRBV7-3	TRBJ2-7	few	NA	TGTGCCAGCAGCTTCGGACAGAATTACGAGCAGTACTTC	CASSFGQNYEQYF
TRBV28	TRBJ1-1	NA	NA	TGTGCCAGCAGTTTATGGCGGGGGCGTACCACTGAAGCTTTCTTT	CASSLWRGRTTEAFF
TRBV5-4	TRBJ1-2	NA	TRBD1	TGTGCCAGCAGCACCCGGACAGGAAAGGACTATGGCTACACCTTC	CASSTRTGKDYGYTF
TRBV20-1	TRBJ2-7	NA	NA	TGCAGTGCTAGTATTTCCTACGAGCAGTACTTC	CSASISYEQYF
TRBV4-3	TRBJ2-2	NA	NA	TGCGCCAGCAGCCAAGAAGGGACTTCGAACACCGGGGAGCTGTTTTTT	CASSQEGTSNTGELFF